The 10 T cell receptor beta chains below all came from one sample that was sequenced in a study of regulatory dendritic cells for organ transplantation. Their antigens remain unidentified. Generated by immunoSEQ multiplex PCR, the TCRdb table keeps only in-frame clones and is missing some. This sample has over 10,000 clones; around 62% occur once, and the top ten carry more than 0.95%. Allogeneic regulatory or mature dendritic cells were co-cultured for roughly five days with CFSE-labeled sorted T cells at 1:10. The source material was naive CD8+ T cells from blood cultured with dendritic cells. Stated subset: CD45RA+ naive T cells. These TCRs come from a human donor in good health.

The gene calls are TRBV2 and TRBJ2-1; 7 nucleotides line up with TRBD2. Germline trimming cut 1 base from V and 5 bases from J; bases unmatched to any gene: 2. The CDR3 is 14 amino acids. CDR1 SNHLY and CDR2 FYNNEI come from the germline V gene. CDR3 nucleotide sequence: TGTGCCAGCAGTGAAGGCGGGAGCAACAATGAGCAGTTCTTC. Translated: CASSEGGSNNEQFF.

V and J are TRBV7-9 and TRBJ1-2; D might be TRBD1 (6 bases). Germline loops: CDR1 SEHNR, CDR2 FQNEAQ (reference sequence). CDR3 length equals 13 residues. V shed 5 bases and J shed 4 bases, with 11 bases lying between them. CDR3 in DNA: TGTGCCAGCAGCCCGGGACACAGCTATGGCTACACCTTC. This gives the protein CASSPGHSYGYTF.

This chain uses TRBV11-3 with TRBJ2-7; TRBD2 might be the D (6 bases). V was clipped by 4 bases and J by 2 bases, with 18 bases between them. CDR1 and CDR2 (germline): SGHNT, YENEEA. This CDR3 is built from 16 residues. CDR3 residues: CASSSYSGGVAYEQYF. CDR3 DNA sequence: TGTGCCAGCAGCTCGTATTCTGGCGGGGTCGCCTACGAGCAGTACTTC.

This chain connects TRBV10-3 to TRBJ1-2; 7 nucleotides align to TRBD1. The trim removed 7 bases at V and 6 bases at J, leaving 11 bases unmatched. This CDR3 comprises 14 residues. Germline V gives CDR1 ENHRY, CDR2 SYGVKD. CDR3 region: CAIMIQGIKDGYTF. The DNA for the CDR3 is TGTGCCATCATGATACAGGGGATTAAAGATGGCTACACCTTC.

By proportion, this clone is medium-sized. The chain employs TRBV4-1 and TRBJ1-1; D is uncertain. Germline loops: CDR1 MGHRA, CDR2 YSYEKL. V lost 6 bases and J lost 1, with 12 bases in between. The CDR3 extends over 14 amino acids. Written as DNA, the CDR3 is TGCGCCAGCAGACTACACCCCAAGAACACTGAAGCTTTCTTT. Its translation: CASRLHPKNTEAFF.

Note on this clone: The junction differs from germline at one of its ends, possibly a read error. The chain couples TRBV7-9 to TRBJ1-2; D gene unclear. This CDR3 comprises 13 residues. Germline V gene sequence: CDR1 SEHNR, CDR2 FQNEAQ (reference sequence). The CDR3 DNA is TGTGCCAGCACCTTAGAGAGTAACTATGGCTACACCTTC. Its protein is CASTLESNYGYTF.

A note on this clone: Compared with germline, one end of the junction differs, possibly owing to a read error. This chain links TRBV14 with TRBJ2-1, with a weak D call TRBD2 (5 bases). The CDR3 contains 12 residues. CDR1 and CDR2 from the germline V gene are SGHDN and FVKESK. CDR3 amino acids: CASSQADPRRVF. DNA of the CDR3: TGTGCCAGCAGCCAAGCAGACCCCCGGCGGGTCTTC. Variable domain in full (rest from reference TRBV14 and TRBJ2-1): EAGVTQFPSHSVIEKGQTVTLRCDPISGHDNLYWYRRVMGKEIKFLLHFVKESKQDESGMPNNRFLAERTGGTYSTLKVQPAELEDSGVYFCASSQADPRRVFGPGTRLTVL.

The table lists this clone with a count of one. This rearrangement joins TRBV4-2 to TRBJ2-6, with 7 positions matching TRBD1. This CDR3 region has 16 residues. With V trimmed by 4 bases and J by 0 bases, 3 bases remained unmatched. Germline V lookup: CDR1 LGHNA, CDR2 YNFKEQ. The CDR3 is CASSLGQNSGANVLTF. The DNA for the CDR3 is TGTGCCAGCAGCCTGGGACAGAACTCTGGGGCCAACGTCCTGACTTTC.

The chain joins TRBV4-1 to TRBJ1-1, with D perhaps matching TRBD1 (5 bases). The CDR3 length is 16 residues. Germline CDR1 is MGHRA and CDR2 is YSYEKL. The V end was cut by 1 base, the J end by 2 bases, with 14 bases between. The CDR3 here is CASSQVAGLVNTEAFF. The CDR3 DNA reads as TGCGCCAGCAGCCAAGTCGCGGGGCTTGTTAACACTGAAGCTTTCTTT.

The table lists this clone with a count of one. CDR3 in amino acids: CASSTPEGYTF. As DNA, the CDR3 is TGTGCCAGCAGCACCCCTGAGGGCTACACCTTC. The J gene is TRBJ1-2, the V gene TRBV9; the D is unclear. Germline V lookup: CDR1 SGDLS, CDR2 YYNGEE. CDR3 length: 11 amino acids. V gave up 4 bases and J gave up 8 bases, with 9 bases separating them. Supplemented by reference TRBV9 and TRBJ1-2, the full variable domain reads DSGVTQTPKHLITATGQRVTLRCSPRSGDLSVYWYQQSLDQGLQFLIQYYNGEERAKGNILERFSAQQFPDLHSELNLSSLELGDSALYFCASSTPEGYTFGSGTRLTVV.